Listed below are T cell receptor beta chains from one sample, sequenced in a study of cytomegalovirus exposure and HLA in healthy donors. Produced via immunoSEQ multiplex PCR; TCRdb's table is partial and in-frame only. The profile shows 220,000 or so clones, over 70% of them singletons. The sequencing input was PBMCs. The receptors here all came from a woman aged 25 to 39 in good health and CMV-seropositive. Both conserved end residues are trimmed from each CDR3. Fields, in order: clone size, J gene, V gene, CDR3 protein. Size is stated for part of the rows, as once, few or many counts, or as a class when the clone is expanded.

>many|TRBJ1-1|TRBV10-2
ASSEVQGYTEAF
>-|TRBJ1-1|TRBV30
AWSPWVPEAF
>-|TRBJ2-1|TRBV6-4
ASSDRPNDNEQF
>-|TRBJ2-6|TRBV27
ASSPFRAFPSVGANVLT
>-|TRBJ2-7|TRBV4-1
ASSPRDNSYEQY
>-|TRBJ2-2|TRBV5-1
ASSLDGTSNTGELF
>-|TRBJ2-7|TRBV4-1
ASSPSRGIGEQY
>-|TRBJ1-2|TRBV27
ASSLSITGQGVGYT
>-|TRBJ2-7|TRBV30
AWSPPRGEQY
>-|TRBJ1-1|TRBV6-5
ASSYKTNTEAF
>-|TRBJ2-3|TRBV2
ASSEKAGGGDTQY
>-|TRBJ2-1|TRBV27
ASSLWASGYNEQF
>-|TRBJ1-1|TRBV6-1
ASSAQGGNTEAF
>-|TRBJ1-2|TRBV28
ASSSDRTQNYGYT
>-|TRBJ1-1|TRBV2
ASMGGAFGESPEAF
>-|TRBJ1-2|TRBV19
ASSPTRNYGYT
>-|TRBJ2-1|TRBV13
ASSPVQGALYNEQF
>-|TRBJ1-1|TRBV10-3
AISEMYTEAF
>many|TRBJ1-3|TRBV2
ASTRDISGNTIY
>-|TRBJ1-2|TRBV5-4
ASSLSAGANYGYT
>-|TRBJ1-1|TRBV19
ASTQGQTTEAF
>once|TRBJ2-1|TRBV7-8
ASSLDRVEQF
>-|TRBJ2-1|TRBV7-9
ASSAGDNEQF
>-|TRBJ1-1|TRBV5-1
ASSLETSNTEAF
>-|TRBJ1-2|TRBV4-1
ASSQSRTADSYGYT
>-|TRBJ2-1|TRBV9
ASSVELADYNEQF
>-|TRBJ2-7|TRBV28
ASSLYGGSVGEQY
>-|TRBJ1-1|TRBV5-1
ASSLATVNTEAF
>-|TRBJ2-7|TRBV7-2
ASSLDRVRNEQY
>few|TRBJ2-2|TRBV7-9
ASSLVTDPSTGELF
>-|TRBJ1-5|TRBV28
ASHQYNQPQH
>-|TRBJ2-2|TRBV7-6
ASSSGPNTGELF
>-|TRBJ2-7|TRBV29-1
SVELGRSFSTYEQY
>-|TRBJ2-1|TRBV10-3
AIRYRAAIGNEQF
>-|TRBJ2-3|TRBV27
ASRQRPSGLADLRGSDTQY
>-|TRBJ1-2|TRBV28
ASSLSAGSRDYGYT
>-|TRBJ1-1|TRBV2
ASSPGTGRTEAF
>-|TRBJ1-4|TRBV6-1
ASSEFEKLF
>once|TRBJ1-1|TRBV19
ASSMTGGFTEAF
>-|TRBJ2-5|TRBV21-1
ASSKEEGGWETQY
>once|TRBJ2-3|TRBV10-3
AISESLTRSDTQY
>few|TRBJ2-3|TRBV2
ASRDAGEEDTQY
>-|TRBJ2-5|TRBV6-5
ASKRDYSIQETQY
>-|TRBJ1-4|TRBV2
ASAGQGAEINEKLF
>-|TRBJ1-1|TRBV5-1
ASSDFRVATEAF
>-|TRBJ1-2|TRBV28
ASRSTGGEIRYT
>-|TRBJ1-1|TRBV6-5
ASSYGGYTEAF
>-|TRBJ2-7|TRBV30
AWSVGDYEQY
>-|TRBJ2-1|TRBV9
ASSVSLQLAGGIRNEQF
>-|TRBJ2-3|TRBV7-2
ASSYVLAGVDTQY
>-|TRBJ2-7|TRBV28
ASSFGQYYEQY
>few|TRBJ2-7|TRBV7-9
ASSLAGTLYEQY
>-|TRBJ2-2|TRBV19
ASRPRNNWAGELF
>once|TRBJ2-7|TRBV29-1
SVEAGSSYEQY
>-|TRBJ1-1|TRBV2
ASSSTAMNTEAF
>-|TRBJ2-7|TRBV6-1
ASSEREAYEQY
>-|TRBJ2-1|TRBV19
ASRGNNNEQF